This TCR beta chain was observed in a study of T cells after yellow fever vaccination. Study conclusions and caveats: A small proportion of clonotypes was detected in both the CD4 and CD8 compartments.

MiXCR was run by TCRdb on the 5' RACE reads, yielding one entry per CDR3 protein. The sample contains approximately 300,000 distinct CDR3 sequences, around a tenth of which appear only once. The V gene's germline CDR1 is SGHAT and CDR2 FQNNGV. With 1 base removed from V and 7 bases from J, the gap between germline ends came to 10 bases. The CDR3 has 13 amino acids. In regard to this clonotype: The antigen is unknown.

The receptor was isolated from a man between 18 and 35 years old who received the YFV17D yellow fever vaccine. Sequencing used CD4+ T cells sorted from PBMCs, obtained 45 days after the yellow fever booster vaccination. The chain recombines TRBV11-2 with TRBJ1-2; D is undetermined. The CDR3 sequence: CASSLARRGGYTF. The CDR3 DNA reads as TGTGCCAGCAGCTTAGCCCGACGGGGTGGCTACACCTTC.